These 19 T cell receptor beta chains were all obtained from the same sample, sequenced in a study of cytomegalovirus exposure and HLA in healthy donors. Use of 60 Vbeta and 13 Jbeta primers characterized the PCR. Clones were read by immunoSEQ multiplex PCR, and TCRdb kept only the in-frame ones, dropping some. This table lists roughly 40,000 clones. Source material: PBMCs. Receptors originate from a man in his thirties or forties in good health and CMV-seronegative.

This chain connects TRBV7-6 to TRBJ1-1, with TRBD1 matching over 7 bases. This CDR3 spans 14 amino acids. V was pared by 4 bases and J by 8 bases, with 10 bases of the junction left unmatched. Germline values: CDR1 SGHVS, CDR2 FNYEAQ. CDR3 nucleotides: TGTGCCAGCAGCTCGACGGACAGGCCTGGCGAAGCTTTCTTT. This sequence encodes CASSSTDRPGEAFF.

V is TRBV6-5 and J is TRBJ2-7; 7 nucleotides align to TRBD2. The trim removed 5 bases at V and 7 bases at J, leaving 2 bases unmatched. The CDR3 extends over 11 amino acids. In germline, CDR1 is MNHEY, CDR2 SVGAGI. Here the CDR3 reads CASSQAGEQYF. DNA for the CDR3: TGTGCCAGCAGTCAAGCGGGAGAGCAGTACTTC.

The chain couples TRBV4-1 to TRBJ2-7; the D gene is possibly TRBD2 (7 bases). Trimming removed 4 bases from V and 1 base from J, with 17 bases in between. CDR3 length: 16 amino acids. Germline-derived CDR1 and CDR2 are MGHRA and YSYEKL. CDR3 protein: CASSRSGDIGSYEQYF. The DNA for the CDR3 is TGCGCCAGCAGCCGGAGCGGGGACATAGGATCCTACGAGCAGTACTTC.

The chain employs TRBV2 and TRBJ2-5; the D is unclear. This CDR3 has 13 residues. CDR1 SNHLY and CDR2 FYNNEI come from the germline V gene. Trimming left V 6 bases short and J 3 bases short, with 11 bases between. CDR3 nucleotides: TGTGCCAGCAGGATACAGAGAGAAGAGACCCAGTACTTC. It translates to CASRIQREETQYF.

V gene TRBV6-1 combines with J gene TRBJ2-3; D unclear. V shed 6 bases and J shed 6 bases, with 4 bases lying between them. Germline V lookup: CDR1 MNHNS, CDR2 SASEGT. CDR3 length: 10 residues. CDR3 sequence reads: CASRRDTQYF. CDR3 nucleotide sequence: TGTGCCAGCAGGCGGGATACGCAGTATTTT.

The V call is TRBV6-1, the J call TRBJ1-1; TRBD1 is a possible D gene (5 bases). Trimming shortened V by 1 base and J by 2 bases, and 14 bases separated the two germline ends. CDR1 and CDR2 (germline): MNHNS, SASEGT. This CDR3 is 16 amino acids long. CDR3 loop: CASSEGAGIVNTEAFF. CDR3 in DNA: TGTGCCAGCAGTGAAGGGGCAGGGATCGTAAACACTGAAGCTTTCTTT.

This rearrangement joins TRBV4-3 to TRBJ1-5, with 11 bases matching TRBD1. Losses at the gene ends were 1 base for V and 5 bases for J; bases not matched to a gene: 7. CDR1 is LGHNA, CDR2 YSLEER, per germline. This CDR3 contains 17 residues. The DNA for the CDR3 is TGCGCCAGCAGCCAAGCGAAGGACAGGGGGCGAGATCAGCCCCAGCATTTT. This encodes CASSQAKDRGRDQPQHF.

The chain recombines TRBV18 with TRBJ2-6, with 9 positions matching TRBD1. This CDR3 region has 18 residues. The germline CDR1 and CDR2 sequences are KGHSH and LQKENI. V shed 6 bases, J shed 1 base, and the junction held 10 bases outside the gene matches. CDR3 DNA: TGTGCCAGCTCGATCGGACAGGGGCCCGGTTCTGGGGCCAACGTCCTGACTTTC. It codes for CASSIGQGPGSGANVLTF.

The CDR3 reads CASSLGGGFDGYTF. CDR3 nucleotide sequence: TGTGCCAGCAGCTTAGGCGGAGGGTTTGATGGCTACACCTTC. This sequence joins TRBV7-2 and TRBJ1-2; D is ambiguous. V was shortened by 1 base and J by 6 bases, with 12 bases between the two germline ends. CDR1 and CDR2 from the germline V gene are SGHTA and FQGNSA. This CDR3 has 14 residues.

The chain couples TRBV5-1 to TRBJ1-2; 7 bases fit TRBD1. This CDR3 has 13 residues. Trimming removed 4 bases from V and 2 bases from J; junction bases left unmatched: 2. Germline CDR1 is SGHRS and CDR2 is YFSETQ. The CDR3 bases are TGCGCCAGCAGCCGGGACAGAAACTATGGCTACACCTTC. It specifies CASSRDRNYGYTF.

The chain recombines TRBV19 with TRBJ1-5; D is possibly TRBD1 (6 bases). The germline V gene encodes CDR1 LNHDA and CDR2 SQIVND (reference sequence). The CDR3 has 17 amino acids. Trimming took 4 bases from V and 1 from J, leaving 17 bases between them. CDR3 DNA: TGTGCCAGTAGTACGATCACGACAGGCTACAGCAATCAGCCCCAGCATTTT. Its translation is CASSTITTGYSNQPQHF.

The rearrangement joins TRBV6-5 to TRBJ1-4; tentatively, D is TRBD1 (6 bases). Germline V lookup: CDR1 MNHEY, CDR2 SVGAGI. V gave up 7 bases and J gave up 8 bases, with 20 bases separating them. This CDR3 comprises 15 residues. CDR3 loop: CASKTTWGLSEKLFF. DNA for the CDR3: TGTGCCAGCAAAACCACCTGGGGGCTGTCGGAAAAACTGTTTTTT.

The V and J genes are TRBV30 and TRBJ2-5, with 8 bases identical to TRBD2. CDR1 and CDR2 (germline): GTSNPN, SVGIG (reference sequence). The CDR3 sequence is 16 residues long. The V and J ends lost 0 bases and 0 bases, in that order; junction bases with no gene match: 6. The CDR3 DNA reads TGTGCCTGGAGTGTGGAACTAGCGGCGTACCAAGAGACCCAGTACTTC. Its translation is CAWSVELAAYQETQYF.

The rearrangement links TRBV19 to TRBJ2-7; the match to TRBD2 covers 10 bases. The CDR3 totals 14 residues. With V trimmed by 7 bases and J by 5 bases, 8 bases remained unmatched. Germline-derived CDR1 and CDR2 are LNHDA and SQIVND (reference sequence). CDR3 in amino acids: CASTPSGSSDEQYF. The CDR3 nucleotides are TGTGCCAGTACACCTAGCGGGAGTTCGGACGAGCAGTACTTC.

V and J are TRBV5-1 and TRBJ1-1, with D possibly TRBD1 on 5 matching bases. Trimming shortened V by 4 bases and J by 4 bases, and 11 bases separated the two germline ends. This CDR3 spans 13 amino acids. Germline V gene data show CDR1 as SGHRS and CDR2 as YFSETQ. CDR3 DNA: TGCGCCAGCAGCGCCGGGGGTACCACTGAAGCTTTCTTT. Its protein is CASSAGGTTEAFF. The full variable domain, rest sourced from reference TRBV5-1 and TRBJ1-1, is KAGVTQTPRYLIKTRGQQVTLSCSPISGHRSVSWYQQTPGQGLQFLFEYFSETQRNKGNFPGRFSGRQFSNSRSEMNVSTLELGDSALYLCASSAGGTTEAFFGQGTRLTVV.

This chain connects TRBV28 to TRBJ2-7; 10 nucleotides line up with TRBD2. J gave up 6 bases and V 1 base, and 6 bases lay outside the gene matches. The germline gives CDR1 MDHEN, CDR2 SYDVKM. The CDR3 spans 15 residues. CDR3: CASSLLAGGPSEQYF. The CDR3 DNA sequence: TGTGCCAGCAGTTTATTAGCGGGAGGTCCCAGCGAGCAGTACTTC.

For the CDR3, the DNA is TGCGCCAGCAGCACCTTAGCGGGAGCGGGTTACAATGAGCAGTTCTTC. It specifies CASSTLAGAGYNEQFF. This chain connects TRBV5-1 to TRBJ2-1, with TRBD2 identical over 9 bases. Germline V gene data show CDR1 as SGHRS and CDR2 as YFSETQ. Losses at the gene ends were 4 bases for V and 4 bases for J; bases not matched to a gene: 9. This CDR3 comprises 16 residues.

V and J are TRBV4-3 and TRBJ2-2, with D maybe TRBD2 (6 bases). Germline V gene data show CDR1 as LGHNA and CDR2 as YSLEER. The V end lost 1 base, the J end lost 6 bases, and 15 bases lay between the germline ends. The CDR3 totals 16 residues. In DNA, the CDR3 is TGCGCCAGCAGCCAAGTTAACGGGAGATTGGCCGGGGAGCTGTTTTTT. Its translation is CASSQVNGRLAGELFF.

The genes are TRBV4-3 and TRBJ1-1, with 8 bases identical to TRBD1. V dropped 0 bases and J dropped 4; count of bases not matched to a gene: 4. CDR3 length: 15 residues. The V gene's germline CDR1 is LGHNA and CDR2 YSLEER. The CDR3 coding sequence is TGCGCCAGCAGCCAAGATTCAGGGGGCACCACTGAAGCTTTCTTT. Translated: CASSQDSGGTTEAFF.